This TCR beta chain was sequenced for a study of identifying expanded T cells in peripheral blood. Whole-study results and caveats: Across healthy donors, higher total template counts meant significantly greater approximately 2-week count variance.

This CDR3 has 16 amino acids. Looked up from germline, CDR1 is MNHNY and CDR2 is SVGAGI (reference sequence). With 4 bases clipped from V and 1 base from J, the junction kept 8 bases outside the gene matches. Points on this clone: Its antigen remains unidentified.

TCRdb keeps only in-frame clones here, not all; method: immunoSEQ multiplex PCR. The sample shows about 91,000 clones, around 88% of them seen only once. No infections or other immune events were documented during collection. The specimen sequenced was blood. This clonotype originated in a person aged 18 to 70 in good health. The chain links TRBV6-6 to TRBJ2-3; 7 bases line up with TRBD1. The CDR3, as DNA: TGTGCCAGCAGTTTAACCCCGGGGACAGGCACAGATACGCAGTATTTT. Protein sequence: CASSLTPGTGTDTQYF.